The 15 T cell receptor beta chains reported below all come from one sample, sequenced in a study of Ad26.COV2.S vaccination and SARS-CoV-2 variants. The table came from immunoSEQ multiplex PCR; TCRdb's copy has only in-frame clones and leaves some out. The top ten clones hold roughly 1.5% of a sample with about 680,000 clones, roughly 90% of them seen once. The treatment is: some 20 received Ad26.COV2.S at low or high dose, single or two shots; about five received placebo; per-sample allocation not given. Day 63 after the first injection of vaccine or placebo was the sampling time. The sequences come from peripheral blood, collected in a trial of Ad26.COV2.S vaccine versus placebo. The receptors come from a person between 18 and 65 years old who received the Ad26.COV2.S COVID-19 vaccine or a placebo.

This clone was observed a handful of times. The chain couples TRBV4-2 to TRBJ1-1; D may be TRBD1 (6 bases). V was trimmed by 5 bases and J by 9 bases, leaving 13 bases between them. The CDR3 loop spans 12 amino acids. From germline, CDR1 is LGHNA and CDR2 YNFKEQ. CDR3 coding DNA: TGTGCCAGCAGCTTTCCGGGGGCAAAAGCTTTCTTT. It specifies CASSFPGAKAFF.

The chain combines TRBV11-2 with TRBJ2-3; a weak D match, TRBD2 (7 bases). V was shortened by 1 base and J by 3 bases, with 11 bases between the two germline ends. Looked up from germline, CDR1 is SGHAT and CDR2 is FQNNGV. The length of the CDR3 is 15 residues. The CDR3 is CASSLGGGPTDTQYF. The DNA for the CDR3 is TGTGCCAGCAGCTTAGGCGGGGGCCCTACAGATACGCAGTATTTT.

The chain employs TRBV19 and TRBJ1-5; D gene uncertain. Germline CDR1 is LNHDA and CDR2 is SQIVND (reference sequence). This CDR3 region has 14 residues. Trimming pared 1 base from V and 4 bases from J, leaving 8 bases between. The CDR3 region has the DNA TGTGCCAGTAGTATAGGTAGATTTAATCAGCCCCAGCATTTT. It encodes CASSIGRFNQPQHF.

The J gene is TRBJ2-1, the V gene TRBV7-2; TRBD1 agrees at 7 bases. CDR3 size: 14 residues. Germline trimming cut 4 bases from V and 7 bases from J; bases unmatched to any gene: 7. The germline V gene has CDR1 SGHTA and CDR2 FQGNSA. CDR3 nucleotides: TGTGCCAGCAGCTCCGGACAGGCTTCAAATGAGCAGTTCTTC. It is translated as CASSSGQASNEQFF. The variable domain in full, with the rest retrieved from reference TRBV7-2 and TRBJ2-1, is GAGVSQSPSNKVTEKGKDVELRCDPISGHTALYWYRQSLGQGLEFLIYFQGNSAPDKSGLPSDRFSAERTGGSVSTLTIQRTQQEDSAVYLCASSSGQASNEQFFGPGTRLTVL.

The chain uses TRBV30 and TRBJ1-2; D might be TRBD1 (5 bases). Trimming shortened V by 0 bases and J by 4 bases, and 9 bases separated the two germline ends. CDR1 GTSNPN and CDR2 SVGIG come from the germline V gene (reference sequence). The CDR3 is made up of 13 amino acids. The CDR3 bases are TGTGCCTGGAGTGTAACGGGGACCTATGGCTACACCTTC. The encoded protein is CAWSVTGTYGYTF.

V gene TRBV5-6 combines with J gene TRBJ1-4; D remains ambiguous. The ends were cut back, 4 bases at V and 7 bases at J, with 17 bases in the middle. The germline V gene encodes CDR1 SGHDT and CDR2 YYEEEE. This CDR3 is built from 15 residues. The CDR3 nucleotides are TGTGCCAGCAGCCCTGGGAACAGTCGGACTGAAAAACTGTTTTTT. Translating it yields CASSPGNSRTEKLFF.

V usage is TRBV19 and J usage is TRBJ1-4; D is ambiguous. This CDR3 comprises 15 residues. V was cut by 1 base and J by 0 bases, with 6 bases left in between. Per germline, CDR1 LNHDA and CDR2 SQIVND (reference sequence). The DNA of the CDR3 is TGTGCCAGTAGTATAGGAACAGCAACTAATGAAAAACTGTTTTTT. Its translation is CASSIGTATNEKLFF.

The CDR3 DNA follows: TGTGCCAGCAGCTTGGGCGGGATGAGCTCCTACAATGAGCAGTTCTTC. The encoded protein is CASSLGGMSSYNEQFF. The V gene is TRBV5-4, the J gene TRBJ2-1; TRBD2 is a possible D gene (6 bases). The germline V gene encodes CDR1 SGHNT and CDR2 YYREEE (reference sequence). Trimming cost V 0 bases and J 0 bases, with 10 bases left between them. The CDR3 runs to 16 residues.

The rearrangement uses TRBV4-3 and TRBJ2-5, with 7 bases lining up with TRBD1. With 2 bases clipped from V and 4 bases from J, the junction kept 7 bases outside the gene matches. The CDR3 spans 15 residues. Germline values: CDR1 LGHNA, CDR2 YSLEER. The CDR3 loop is CASSQNTGVRETQYF. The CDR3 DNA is TGCGCCAGCAGCCAAAACACAGGGGTACGAGAGACCCAGTACTTC.

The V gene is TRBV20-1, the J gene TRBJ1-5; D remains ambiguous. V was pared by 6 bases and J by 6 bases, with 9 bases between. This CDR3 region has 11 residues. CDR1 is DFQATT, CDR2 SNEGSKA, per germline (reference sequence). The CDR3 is CSAGNSQPQHF. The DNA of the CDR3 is TGCAGTGCCGGGAATTCTCAGCCCCAGCATTTT.

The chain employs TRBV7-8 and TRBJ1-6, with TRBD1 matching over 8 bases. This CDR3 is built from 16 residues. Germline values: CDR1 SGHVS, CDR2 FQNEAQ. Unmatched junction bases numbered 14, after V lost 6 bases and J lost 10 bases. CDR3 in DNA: TGTGCCAGCAGGATTAGGGGGCGGGACAGGCCCTCACCCCTCCACTTT. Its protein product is CASRIRGRDRPSPLHF.

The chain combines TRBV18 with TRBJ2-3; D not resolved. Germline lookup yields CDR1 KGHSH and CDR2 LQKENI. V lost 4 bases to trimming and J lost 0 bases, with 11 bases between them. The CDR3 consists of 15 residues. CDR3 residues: CASSLLDISTDTQYF. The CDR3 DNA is TGTGCCAGCTCACTACTCGACATTAGCACAGATACGCAGTATTTT. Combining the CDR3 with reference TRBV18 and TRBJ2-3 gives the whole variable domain NAGVMQNPRHLVRRRGQEARLRCSPMKGHSHVYWYRQLPEEGLKFMVYLQKENIIDESGMPKERFSAEFPKEGPSILRIQQVVRGDSAAYFCASSLLDISTDTQYFGPGTRLTVL.

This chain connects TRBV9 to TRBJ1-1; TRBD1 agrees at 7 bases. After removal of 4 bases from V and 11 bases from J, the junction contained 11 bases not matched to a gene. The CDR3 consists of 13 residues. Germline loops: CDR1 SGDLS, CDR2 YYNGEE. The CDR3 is CASSPTSGGRAFF. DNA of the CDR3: TGTGCCAGCAGCCCAACGTCAGGGGGAAGGGCTTTCTTT.

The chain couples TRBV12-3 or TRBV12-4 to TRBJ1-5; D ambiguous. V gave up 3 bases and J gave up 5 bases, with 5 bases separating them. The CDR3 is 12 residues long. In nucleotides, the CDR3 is TGTGCCAGCAGTTTTGGGGATCAGCCCCAGCATTTT. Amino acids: CASSFGDQPQHF.

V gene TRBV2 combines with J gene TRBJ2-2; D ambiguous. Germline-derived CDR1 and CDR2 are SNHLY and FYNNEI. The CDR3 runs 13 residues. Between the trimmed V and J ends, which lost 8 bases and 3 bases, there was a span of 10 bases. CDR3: CASGTSYTGELFF. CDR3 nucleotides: TGTGCCAGCGGAACATCCTACACCGGGGAGCTGTTTTTT.